These 27 T cell receptor beta chains came from one sample sequenced in a study of blood T cells in healthy people across ages. It was with a sample-barcoded 5' primer and a J-beta primer mix that a second PCR of roughly 6 to 11 cycles was run. A single record per CDR3 protein comes from TCRdb applying MiXCR to the 5' RACE reads. The sample gives 500,000 to 650,000 distinct CDR3 sequences, around 27% of which show up once; over 3.5% is in the top ten. These data were likewise used in another study, on T cells of mothers and their children.

Material: blood. The receptors shown here come from a boy between 2 and 10 years old in good health.

This clonotype was recorded a few times. This chain uses TRBV11-2 with TRBJ2-7, with D possibly matching TRBD1 (6 bases). The CDR3 consists of 12 residues. CDR1 and CDR2 (germline): SGHAT, FQNNGV. Trimming shortened V by 8 bases and J by 1 base, and 9 bases separated the two germline ends. CDR3 DNA: TGTGCCAGCGGGGGCCTTTCCTACGAGCAGTACTTC. Translated: CASGGLSYEQYF.

This clonotype has just a few counts. V gene TRBV10-3 combines with J gene TRBJ2-5; possible D gene TRBD2, 5 bases. V was clipped by 4 bases and J by 1 base, with 16 bases between them. The CDR3 is 16 amino acids. Germline V gene lookup returns CDR1 ENHRY and CDR2 SYGVKD. The CDR3: CAISGGEGSGQETQYF. In nucleotides, the CDR3 is TGTGCCATCAGTGGGGGAGAGGGCTCAGGCCAAGAGACCCAGTACTTC.

There are a few counts of this clonotype. The chain recombines TRBV2 with TRBJ1-2; 10 bases are a match to TRBD1. CDR1 SNHLY and CDR2 FYNNEI come from the germline V gene. This CDR3 contains 14 residues. The trim removed 6 bases at V and 5 bases at J, leaving 6 bases unmatched. The CDR3 loop reads CASRRQGAEYGYTF. The CDR3 DNA sequence: TGTGCCAGCAGGAGACAGGGGGCTGAATATGGCTACACCTTC.

Here the CDR3 reads CSARFRTSGRTDTQYF. The DNA of the CDR3 is TGCAGTGCTAGATTCCGGACTAGCGGGAGAACAGATACGCAGTATTTT. V gene TRBV20-1 combines with J gene TRBJ2-3, with TRBD2 matching 13 bases. V was clipped by 2 bases and J by 3 bases; unmatched bases: 5. CDR1 is DFQATT and CDR2 is SNEGSKA in the germline V gene (reference sequence). This CDR3 is built from 16 residues.

V is TRBV20-1 and J is TRBJ2-1; perhaps TRBD2 as D (6 bases). TRBJ2-7 matches the DNA end more closely, so the J call is doubtful. This CDR3 is 16 amino acids long. Germline V CDR1 and CDR2: DFQATT, SNEGSKA (reference sequence). The CDR3 loop reads CSARDDWLRDGYEQYF. The CDR3 DNA reads as TGCAGTGCTAGAGATGATTGGCTGCGGGACGGCTACGAGCAGTACTTC.

The gene calls are TRBV12-3 or TRBV12-4 and TRBJ1-4; D not certain. The length of the CDR3 is 13 residues. V gave up 6 bases and J gave up 8 bases, with 13 bases separating them. CDR3 sequence reads: CASRRGYEEKLFF. CDR3 DNA sequence: TGTGCCAGCAGACGGGGATATGAGGAAAAACTGTTTTTT.

Concerning this clonotype: No conserved phenylalanine or tryptophan is present at the end of the CDR3, so a read error is the likely explanation. The CDR3: CASSFLGNVEAFL. The CDR3 DNA reads as TGTGCCAGCAGTTTTTTGGGGAACGTTGAAGCTTTCCTT. The genes are TRBV12-3 or TRBV12-4 and TRBJ1-1; D gene uncertain. V was cut by 3 bases and J by 7 bases, with 12 bases left in between. The length of the CDR3 is 13 residues.

There are a few counts of this clonotype. V is TRBV9 and J is TRBJ2-2; 11 bases are a match to TRBD2. Germline CDR1 reads SGDLS; CDR2 reads YYNGEE. This CDR3 contains 16 residues. V trimming: 4 bases; J trimming: 5 bases; junction bases outside the gene matches: 7. CDR3 nucleotides: TGTGCCAGCAGCCCTACTAGCGGGAGTGGGACCGGGGAGCTGTTTTTT. It specifies CASSPTSGSGTGELFF. The full variable domain, completed using reference TRBV9 and TRBJ2-2, is DSGVTQTPKHLITATGQRVTLRCSPRSGDLSVYWYQQSLDQGLQFLIQYYNGEERAKGNILERFSAQQFPDLHSELNLSSLELGDSALYFCASSPTSGSGTGELFFGEGSRLTVL.

The chain couples TRBV5-1 to TRBJ2-1, with D tentatively TRBD2 (6 bases). CDR3 length: 13 residues. V lost 7 bases to trimming and J lost 5 bases, with 13 bases between them. The germline CDR1 and CDR2 sequences are SGHRS and YFSETQ. As DNA, the CDR3 is TGCGCCAGCGGGAGGACTATAAACAATGAGCAGTTCTTC. This sequence encodes CASGRTINNEQFF.

The V and J genes are TRBV20-1 and TRBJ2-7; D is possibly TRBD1 (6 bases). Trimming removed 6 bases from V and 9 bases from J, with 12 bases in between. This CDR3 comprises 10 residues. Germline CDR1 reads DFQATT; CDR2 reads SNEGSKA (reference sequence). CDR3 protein: CSAELTGQYF. The CDR3, as DNA: TGCAGTGCGGAATTGACAGGGCAGTACTTC.

This chain links TRBV10-3 with TRBJ2-2, with 13 positions matching TRBD2. This CDR3 contains 15 residues. CDR1 is ENHRY and CDR2 is SYGVKD in the germline V gene. After removal of 6 bases from V and 7 bases from J, the junction contained 5 bases not matched to a gene. The CDR3 DNA sequence: TGTGCCATCAGCGGACTAGCGGGAGTGGGCGGGGAGCTGTTTTTT. Translated, it gives CAISGLAGVGGELFF.

This clonotype appeared a few times. V gene TRBV21-1 combines with J gene TRBJ2-5; the D call TRBD2 from the table was never checked on the DNA. The DNA matches TRBJ2-7 better at its end, which makes the J call doubtful. TRBV21-1 counts as a pseudogene. The CDR3 extends over 11 amino acids. The CDR3 spells CANGEAHEQYF. The DNA of the CDR3 is TGTGCCAACGGGGAGGCGCACGAGCAGTACTTC.

This clonotype has more than one count but fewer than ten. The chain uses TRBV23-1 and TRBJ2-2; D might be TRBD2 (5 bases). TRBV23-1 is treated as an ORF (open reading frame) with a function not yet certain. The CDR3 sequence is 15 residues long. Trimming shortened V by 4 bases and J by 8 bases, and 17 bases separated the two germline ends. CDR3 DNA sequence: TGCGCCAGCAGTCCTTGGAGGTTTACGGGAGGGGAGCTGTTTTTT. Translation: CASSPWRFTGGELFF.

The gene calls are TRBV7-2 and TRBJ1-1; D is perhaps TRBD1 (6 bases). The CDR3 contains 16 residues. V lost 1 base and J 4 bases, leaving 16 bases between the germline ends. Germline-derived CDR1 and CDR2 are SGHTA and FQGNSA. The CDR3 loop is CASSLVPGAPGTEAFF. In DNA, the CDR3 is TGTGCCAGCAGCTTAGTTCCGGGGGCGCCGGGCACTGAAGCTTTCTTT.

The rearrangement joins TRBV18 to TRBJ2-5; 7 bases map to TRBD1. The DNA matches TRBJ2-7 better at its end, which makes the J call doubtful. This CDR3 spans 13 amino acids. Germline V gene sequence: CDR1 KGHSH, CDR2 LQKENI. CDR3 nucleotides: TGTGCCAGCTCACCAGCAGGGGGAACCGAGCAGTACTTC. It is translated as CASSPAGGTEQYF.

The chain has TRBV11-2 and TRBJ2-5; TRBD1 or TRBD2 may be the D gene (6 bases each). The germline V gene encodes CDR1 SGHAT and CDR2 FQNNGV. The CDR3 contains 14 residues. CDR3 amino acids: CASGWGASGETQYF. The CDR3 region has the DNA TGTGCTTCGGGGTGGGGGGCGTCGGGAGAGACCCAGTACTTC.

V and J are TRBV7-2 and TRBJ2-3; the D gene is possibly TRBD2 (6 bases). CDR1 and CDR2 (germline): SGHTA, FQGNSA. Trimming shortened V by 6 bases and J by 0 bases, and 16 bases separated the two germline ends. This CDR3 has 16 amino acids. CDR3 loop: CASRVRFAGSTDTQYF. CDR3 bases: TGTGCCAGCAGAGTAAGGTTCGCGGGGAGCACAGATACGCAGTATTTT.

This clonotype was recorded a few times. The chain carries TRBV18 and TRBJ1-1; D might be TRBD1 (5 bases). Germline V gene sequence: CDR1 KGHSH, CDR2 LQKENI. V shed 5 bases and J shed 0 bases, with 13 bases lying between them. The CDR3 loop spans 15 amino acids. This CDR3 reads CASSIGAELNTEAFF. The CDR3 DNA reads as TGTGCCAGCTCAATCGGGGCGGAATTGAACACTGAAGCTTTCTTT. The full variable domain, with the rest looked up from reference TRBV18 and TRBJ1-1, is NAGVMQNPRHLVRRRGQEARLRCSPMKGHSHVYWYRQLPEEGLKFMVYLQKENIIDESGMPKERFSAEFPKEGPSILRIQQVVRGDSAAYFCASSIGAELNTEAFFGQGTRLTVV.

The chain is built from TRBV5-1 and TRBJ2-1; 8 bases are shared with TRBD2. The J call may be wrong; the DNA end is better matched by TRBJ2-7. The CDR3 contains 15 residues. CDR1 and CDR2 (germline): SGHRS, YFSETQ. The CDR3: CASSPPSGSPYEQYF. In DNA form, the CDR3 reads TGCGCCAGCAGCCCGCCCAGCGGGAGTCCCTACGAGCAGTACTTC.

The J gene is TRBJ2-2, the V gene TRBV4-2; maybe TRBD1 (5 bases). The CDR3 has 16 residues. Between the trimmed V and J ends, which lost 1 base and 4 bases, there was a span of 13 bases. The germline CDR1 and CDR2 sequences are LGHNA and YNFKEQ. The CDR3 here is CASSQVQGVITGELFF. In nucleotides, the CDR3 is TGTGCCAGCAGCCAAGTCCAAGGGGTAATCACCGGGGAGCTGTTTTTT.

CDR3 sequence reads: CASSLRQLHDKAFF. CDR3 nucleotide sequence: TGCGCCAGCAGCTTGCGACAGCTACATGATAAAGCTTTCTTT. The rearrangement uses TRBV5-1 and TRBJ1-1; D possibly corresponds to TRBD1 (5 bases). This CDR3 is 14 amino acids long. Germline V gives CDR1 SGHRS, CDR2 YFSETQ. The V end was cut by 1 base, the J end by 9 bases, with 16 bases between.

In its sample, this clonotype was seen a few times. The chain is built from TRBV19 and TRBJ2-5; D might be TRBD1 (5 bases). The J call may be wrong; the DNA end is better matched by TRBJ2-7. The CDR3 is made up of 13 amino acids. The V gene's germline CDR1 is LNHDA and CDR2 SQIVND (reference sequence). CDR3: CASSGQGNYEQYF. In nucleotides, the CDR3 is TGTGCCAGTAGCGGACAAGGAAACTACGAGCAGTACTTC.

V usage is TRBV7-9 and J usage is TRBJ1-4, with 7 bases lining up with TRBD1. This CDR3 contains 15 residues. Germline V gene lookup returns CDR1 SEHNR and CDR2 FQNEAQ (reference sequence). V trimming: 4 bases; J trimming: 3 bases; junction bases outside the gene matches: 5. The CDR3 loop is CASSYTGEANEKLFF. The CDR3 DNA reads as TGTGCCAGCAGCTATACAGGGGAGGCTAATGAAAAACTGTTTTTT.

The chain recombines TRBV5-5 with TRBJ2-7, with TRBD1 identical over 7 bases. CDR3 size: 15 residues. J was trimmed by 6 bases and V by 2 bases; bases with no gene match: 11. Germline lookup yields CDR1 SGHKS and CDR2 YYEKEE (reference sequence). The CDR3 sequence is CASSLPNRGAVEQYF. The CDR3 DNA sequence: TGTGCCAGCAGCTTACCCAACAGGGGAGCAGTCGAGCAGTACTTC.

This clonotype was observed a single time. V gene TRBV6-2 or TRBV6-3 combines with J gene TRBJ2-5, with 13 bases fitting TRBD2. The closer fit of TRBJ2-7 to the DNA end suggests the J call may be wrong. The CDR3 spans 16 residues. Germline CDR1 reads MNHEY; CDR2 reads SVGEGT. The CDR3 DNA is TGTGCCAGCACCCACCCTGGGACTAGCGGGGCCTACGAGCAGTACTTC. It encodes CASTHPGTSGAYEQYF.

The genes are TRBV20-1 and TRBJ1-2, with 10 bases that match TRBD1. The CDR3 is 13 amino acids. V lost 2 bases, J lost 8 bases, and 5 bases stayed unmatched. Germline loops: CDR1 DFQATT, CDR2 SNEGSKA (reference sequence). The CDR3 region has the DNA TGCAGTGCTAGACCGGGACAGGGGTGGGGCTACACCTTC. It encodes CSARPGQGWGYTF.

This chain uses TRBV15 with TRBJ2-7; possibly TRBD1 for D (6 bases). Per the germline V gene, CDR1 is LNHNV and CDR2 is YYDKDF (reference sequence). Between the trimmed V and J ends, which lost 1 base and 2 bases, there was a span of 9 bases. CDR3 size: 14 residues. The CDR3 DNA is TGTGCCACCAGCAGAGCCGGACAGACCTACGAGCAGTACTTC. This gives the protein CATSRAGQTYEQYF. The whole variable domain, remainder taken from reference TRBV15 and TRBJ2-7, is DAMVIQNPRYQVTQFGKPVTLSCSQTLNHNVMYWYQQKSSQAPKLLFHYYDKDFNNEADTPDNFQSRRPNTSFCFLDIRSPGLGDTAMYLCATSRAGQTYEQYFGPGTRLTVT.